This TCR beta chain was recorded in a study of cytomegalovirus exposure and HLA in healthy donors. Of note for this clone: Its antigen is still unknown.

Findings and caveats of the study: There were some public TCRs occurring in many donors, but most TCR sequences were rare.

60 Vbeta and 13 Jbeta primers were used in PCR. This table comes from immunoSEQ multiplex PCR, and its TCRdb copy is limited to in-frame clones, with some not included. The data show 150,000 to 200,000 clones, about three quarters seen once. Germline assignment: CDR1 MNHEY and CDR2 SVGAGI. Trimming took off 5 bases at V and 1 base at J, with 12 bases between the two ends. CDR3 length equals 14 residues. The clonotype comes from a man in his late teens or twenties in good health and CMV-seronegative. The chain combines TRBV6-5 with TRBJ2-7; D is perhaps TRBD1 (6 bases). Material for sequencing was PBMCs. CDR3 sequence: CASSTGHSSYEQYF. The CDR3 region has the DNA TGTGCCAGCAGTACAGGGCACTCATCCTACGAGCAGTACTTC.